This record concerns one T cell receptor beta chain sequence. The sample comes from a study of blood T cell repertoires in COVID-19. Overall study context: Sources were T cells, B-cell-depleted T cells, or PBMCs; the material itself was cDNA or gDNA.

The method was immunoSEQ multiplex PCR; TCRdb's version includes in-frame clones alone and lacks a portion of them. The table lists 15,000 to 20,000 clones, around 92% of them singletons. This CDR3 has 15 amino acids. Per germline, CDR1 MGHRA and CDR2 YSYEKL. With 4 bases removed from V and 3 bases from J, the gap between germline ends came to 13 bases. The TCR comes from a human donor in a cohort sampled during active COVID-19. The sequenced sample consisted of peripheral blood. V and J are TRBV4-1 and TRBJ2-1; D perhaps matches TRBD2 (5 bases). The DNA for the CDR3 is TGCGCCAGCAGCCCGGGGAATTTGGGCTACAATGAGCAGTTCTTC. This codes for CASSPGNLGYNEQFF.